Listed here are 29 T cell receptor beta chains from one sample, sequenced in a study of a mutant IDH1 vaccine in newly diagnosed glioma. Profiled with immunoSEQ multiplex PCR; TCRdb holds only in-frame clones, not every one. The data contain 75,000 to 100,000 clones, about 80% of them seen just once; the ten biggest clones take up 5.3%. Time point noted: baseline, week 1 (first vaccination visit). Treatment noted: pre-vaccination baseline after standard-of-care therapy. The source was PBMCs, collected from a glioma patient treated with radiotherapy, temozolomide or both. These receptors all come from a middle-aged man with glioma. Some clones in this sample may be carry-over from other donors' samples.

The chain uses TRBV6-6 and TRBJ2-6, with D maybe TRBD2 (5 bases). This CDR3 comprises 14 residues. Germline loops: CDR1 MNHNY, CDR2 SVGAGI (reference sequence). Trimming took off 9 bases at V and 1 base at J, with 10 bases between the two ends. CDR3 residues: CASQTRSGANVLTF. As DNA, the CDR3 is TGTGCCAGTCAAACTAGGTCTGGGGCCAACGTCCTGACTTTC.

The chain links TRBV6-1 to TRBJ2-1; D call uncertain. The V and J ends lost 1 base and 4 bases respectively, with 11 bases between them. CDR3 length equals 15 residues. From germline, CDR1 is MNHNS and CDR2 SASEGT. CDR3 in amino acids: CASSEEPGTYNEQFF. The DNA for the CDR3 is TGTGCCAGCAGTGAAGAGCCAGGAACGTACAATGAGCAGTTCTTC.

V is TRBV19 and J is TRBJ1-1; no clear D. The CDR3 covers 13 residues. The germline gives CDR1 LNHDA, CDR2 SQIVND (reference sequence). The V end was cut by 7 bases, the J end by 2 bases, with 11 bases between. This CDR3 reads CASILSDNTEAFF. CDR3 nucleotides: TGTGCCAGTATCCTCAGCGATAACACTGAAGCTTTCTTT.

This chain connects TRBV7-8 to TRBJ2-5; 8 positions match TRBD2. After removal of 2 bases from V and 8 bases from J, the junction contained 4 bases not matched to a gene. This CDR3 region has 13 residues. Germline CDR1 and CDR2: SGHVS and FQNEAQ. CDR3 nucleotide sequence: TGTGCCAGCAGCTTACGAGCGGGGGAAACCCAGTACTTC. Its translation is CASSLRAGETQYF. The complete variable domain, with remaining parts taken from reference TRBV7-8 and TRBJ2-5, reads GAGVSQSPRYKVAKRGQDVALRCDPISGHVSLFWYQQALGQGPEFLTYFQNEAQLDKSGLPSDRFFAERPEGSVSTLKIQRTQQEDSAVYLCASSLRAGETQYFGPGTRLLVL.

This chain joins TRBV30 and TRBJ2-4; D is perhaps TRBD1 or TRBD2 (6 bases each). Germline CDR1 is GTSNPN and CDR2 is SVGIG (reference sequence). The CDR3 is 13 residues long. With 5 bases removed from V and 6 bases from J, the gap between germline ends came to 14 bases. Written as DNA, the CDR3 is TGTGCCTGGGGGGGCCTCGGGGGAAACATTCAGTACTTC. Its translation is CAWGGLGGNIQYF. Using reference TRBV30 and TRBJ2-4 for the parts outside the CDR3, the full variable domain is SQTIHQWPATLVQPVGSPLSLECTVEGTSNPNLYWYRQAAGRGLQLLFYSVGIGQISSEVPQNLSASRPQDRQFILSSKKLLLSDSGFYLCAWGGLGGNIQYFGAGTRLSVL.

The CDR3 spells CASSRTGESGYTF. The CDR3 bases are TGCGCCAGCAGCCGAACAGGGGAGTCTGGCTACACCTTC. The chain links TRBV4-1 to TRBJ1-2, with TRBD1 matching over 7 bases. Germline V lookup: CDR1 MGHRA, CDR2 YSYEKL. The CDR3 has 13 residues. Trimming at V came to 4 bases and at J to 7 bases, leaving 6 bases not matched to a gene.

This clone appeared a few times. The V and J genes are TRBV29-1 and TRBJ1-2; a possible D gene is TRBD1 (5 bases). This CDR3 region has 14 residues. Trimming stripped 5 bases from V and 6 bases from J, with 19 bases between. CDR1 and CDR2 from the germline V gene are SQVTM and ANQGSEA. CDR3 bases: TGCAGCGTTCGCGGGGGTTGGGCGCGTGATGGCTACACCTTC. This codes for CSVRGGWARDGYTF.

The rearrangement links TRBV13 to TRBJ1-5; TRBD1 agrees at 7 bases. The germline V gene has CDR1 PRHDT and CDR2 FYEKMQ (reference sequence). The CDR3 has 16 amino acids. V dropped 2 bases and J dropped 6; count of bases not matched to a gene: 10. The CDR3 bases are TGTGCCAGCAGCTTACGAGGGGGCGAAGGGGGTCAGCCCCAGCATTTT. Translated: CASSLRGGEGGQPQHF. Combining the CDR3 with reference TRBV13 and TRBJ1-5 gives the whole variable domain AAGVIQSPRHLIKEKRETATLKCYPIPRHDTVYWYQQGPGQDPQFLISFYEKMQSDKGSIPDRFSAQQFSDYHSELNMSSLELGDSALYFCASSLRGGEGGQPQHFGDGTRLSIL.

The chain carries TRBV4-1 and TRBJ2-7; D remains unclear. V was cut by 1 base and J by 2 bases, with 6 bases left in between. The CDR3 covers 13 residues. Germline values: CDR1 MGHRA, CDR2 YSYEKL. Written as DNA, the CDR3 is TGCGCCAGCAGCCAAGTCCCAGCCTACGAGCAGTACTTC. Its protein is CASSQVPAYEQYF.

The genes are TRBV7-8 and TRBJ2-7, with D uncertain. V was pared by 1 base and J by 2 bases, with 6 bases between. The CDR3 runs 13 residues. From germline, CDR1 is SGHVS and CDR2 FQNEAQ. The CDR3 nucleotides read TGTGCCAGCAGCTTAGTGCAGACCTACGAGCAGTACTTC. This codes for CASSLVQTYEQYF.

The rearrangement uses TRBV27 and TRBJ1-3; 8 bases line up with TRBD1. Germline V gene data show CDR1 as MNHEY and CDR2 as SMNVEV (reference sequence). The CDR3 loop spans 14 amino acids. Trimming at V came to 5 bases and at J to 9 bases, leaving 9 bases not matched to a gene. The CDR3 coding sequence is TGTGCCAGCAGTCCGTCGGACAGGGCTGGCACCATATATTTT. Its protein product is CASSPSDRAGTIYF.

The chain employs TRBV6-5 and TRBJ2-1; possibly TRBD1 for D (5 bases). Trimming took 0 bases from V and 6 from J, leaving 15 bases between them. The germline V gene encodes CDR1 MNHEY and CDR2 SVGAGI. The length of the CDR3 is 16 residues. This chain's CDR3 is CASSYSKWGRGNEQFF. Written as DNA, the CDR3 is TGTGCCAGCAGTTACTCGAAATGGGGTAGGGGCAATGAGCAGTTCTTC.

The V gene is TRBV14, the J gene TRBJ1-4; D not certain. Between the trimmed V and J ends, which lost 4 bases and 0 bases, there was a span of 12 bases. The CDR3 is made up of 16 amino acids. Germline V gives CDR1 SGHDN, CDR2 FVKESK. Written as DNA, the CDR3 is TGTGCCAGCAGCCCGACCGGCCGTGCAACTAATGAAAAACTGTTTTTT. Its protein product is CASSPTGRATNEKLFF.

The V call is TRBV30, the J call TRBJ1-1, with D uncertain. The germline V and J ends were trimmed by 1 base and 0 bases, with 6 bases remaining between them. The CDR3 covers 13 residues. CDR1 and CDR2 (germline): GTSNPN, SVGIG (reference sequence). The CDR3 loop is CAWSDSMNTEAFF. CDR3 in DNA: TGTGCCTGGAGTGACTCCATGAACACTGAAGCTTTCTTT.

The chain carries TRBV5-1 and TRBJ2-1; D is uncertain. V lost 1 base, J lost 5 bases, and 7 bases lay in between. The length of the CDR3 is 13 residues. Germline V CDR1 and CDR2: SGHRS, YFSETQ. The CDR3 sequence is CASSLRTDNEQFF. DNA of the CDR3: TGCGCCAGCAGCTTGCGGACCGACAATGAGCAGTTCTTC.

This rearrangement joins TRBV7-2 to TRBJ2-3; 16 bases agree with TRBD2. With 5 bases clipped from V and 5 bases from J, the junction kept 4 bases outside the gene matches. The CDR3 totals 16 residues. Germline loops: CDR1 SGHTA, CDR2 FQGNSA. The CDR3 sequence is CASSPGLAGGQDTQYF. The CDR3 region has the DNA TGTGCCAGCAGCCCGGGACTAGCGGGGGGGCAAGATACGCAGTATTTT.

The J gene is TRBJ1-1, the V gene TRBV29-1; D unresolved. Germline V gene sequence: CDR1 SQVTM, CDR2 ANQGSEA. The CDR3 extends over 16 amino acids. Trimming cost V 4 bases and J 4 bases, with 22 bases left between them. The DNA for the CDR3 is TGCAGCGTTGTAGGTTTCGCGGGGAAGGGAGCCACTGAAGCTTTCTTT. Translated, it gives CSVVGFAGKGATEAFF.

The CDR3 DNA reads TGTGCCAGCAGTTACAACAGGGGAATGAACACTGAAGCTTTCTTT. The encoded protein is CASSYNRGMNTEAFF. The chain uses TRBV27 and TRBJ1-1, with TRBD1 matching 7 bases. The CDR3 length is 15 residues. V was clipped by 4 bases and J by 0 bases; unmatched bases: 5. Germline assignment: CDR1 MNHEY and CDR2 SMNVEV (reference sequence).

V usage is TRBV6-5 and J usage is TRBJ1-1, with D perhaps TRBD1 (6 bases). V gave up 6 bases and J gave up 1 base, with 15 bases separating them. CDR3 length: 15 residues. The V gene's germline CDR1 is MNHEY and CDR2 SVGAGI. Written as DNA, the CDR3 is TGTGCCAGCAGAACGAAGGGGGGCCCGAACACTGAAGCTTTCTTT. Its translation: CASRTKGGPNTEAFF.

This clone appeared once. The chain's CDR3 is CASSLGSALYGYTF. The DNA for the CDR3 is TGTGCCAGCAGCCTGGGGTCAGCCCTCTATGGCTACACCTTC. This chain connects TRBV7-2 to TRBJ1-2, with D unclear. The CDR3 length is 14 residues. The germline CDR1 and CDR2 sequences are SGHTA and FQGNSA. The ends were cut back, 5 bases at V and 4 bases at J, with 14 bases in the middle.

The chain carries TRBV19 and TRBJ2-5; the match to TRBD2 covers 10 bases. The V and J ends lost 7 bases and 5 bases, in that order; junction bases with no gene match: 13. CDR1 is LNHDA, CDR2 SQIVND, per germline (reference sequence). CDR3 size: 16 residues. This chain's CDR3 is CASTFIGAGGRETQYF. CDR3 nucleotide sequence: TGTGCCAGTACCTTCATCGGAGCGGGGGGGCGGGAGACCCAGTACTTC.

This clone was found many times. The rearrangement links TRBV5-4 to TRBJ1-2; the match to TRBD1 covers 7 bases. The germline V gene has CDR1 SGHNT and CDR2 YYREEE (reference sequence). The V and J ends lost 4 bases and 5 bases, in that order; junction bases with no gene match: 11. The CDR3 sequence is 15 residues long. The CDR3 DNA reads as TGTGCCAGCAGCCTCCCCGCTGACAGGGCGTATGGCTACACCTTC. Amino acid sequence: CASSLPADRAYGYTF.

The chain carries TRBV4-1 and TRBJ1-1; tentative D call: TRBD1 (6 bases). There are 12 residues in the CDR3. Trimming took 3 bases from V and 11 from J, leaving 13 bases between them. CDR1 is MGHRA, CDR2 YSYEKL, per germline. This CDR3 reads CASSHVQGEAFF. CDR3 DNA sequence: TGCGCCAGCAGCCACGTACAGGGTGAGGCTTTCTTT.

This chain uses TRBV6-1 with TRBJ1-2; 8 bases map to TRBD1. J gave up 10 bases and V 3 bases, and 7 bases lay outside the gene matches. CDR3 length: 13 amino acids. CDR1 and CDR2 from the germline V gene are MNHNS and SASEGT. Written as DNA, the CDR3 is TGTGCCAGCAGTGACCACGACAGGGGTATCTACACCTTC. Amino acids: CASSDHDRGIYTF.

There are a few counts of this clone. The chain combines TRBV9 with TRBJ1-1, with a possible D match to TRBD1 (5 bases). V lost 2 bases, J lost 1 base, and 9 bases lay in between. There are 14 residues in the CDR3. Per germline, CDR1 SGDLS and CDR2 YYNGEE. The CDR3 DNA follows: TGTGCCAGCAGCGTTCAGGGAACGAACACTGAAGCTTTCTTT. Translating gives CASSVQGTNTEAFF.

This chain's CDR3 is CASSRGIGGSSYEQYF. The DNA of the CDR3 is TGTGCCAGCAGTAGGGGTATTGGGGGTAGCTCCTACGAGCAGTACTTC. The J gene is TRBJ2-7, the V gene TRBV2; either TRBD1 or TRBD2 may supply D (5 bases each). Germline V gene lookup returns CDR1 SNHLY and CDR2 FYNNEI. CDR3 size: 16 residues. V was clipped by 5 bases and J by 0 bases, with 17 bases between them.

The rearrangement joins TRBV15 to TRBJ2-3, with D perhaps TRBD2 (5 bases). Germline CDR1 reads LNHNV; CDR2 reads YYDKDF (reference sequence). The ends were cut back, 0 bases at V and 0 bases at J, with 13 bases in the middle. This CDR3 has 17 residues. Written as DNA, the CDR3 is TGTGCCACCAGCAGAGATATGGCTAGCACCAGCACAGATACGCAGTATTTT. Protein product: CATSRDMASTSTDTQYF.

In DNA, the CDR3 is TGTGCCAGCAGCTTGGCCTGGAGCACAGGACCGAACACTGAAGCTTTCTTT. Translated: CASSLAWSTGPNTEAFF. The rearrangement links TRBV5-8 to TRBJ1-1, with a possible D match to TRBD1 (5 bases). This CDR3 contains 17 residues. The V end lost 0 bases, the J end lost 1 base, and 16 bases lay between the germline ends. Germline CDR1 SGHTS, CDR2 YDEGEE.

This clone was observed a single time. One junction end disagrees with the germline gene, perhaps due to a read error. This chain connects TRBV7-7 to TRBJ2-5, with D possibly called TRBD1 or TRBD2 (5 bases each). This CDR3 spans 14 amino acids. Per the germline V gene, CDR1 is SSHAT and CDR2 is FNYEAQ (reference sequence). The CDR3 DNA reads TGTGCTAGCAGCCCGACAGTACGAAGCGGGACCCAGTACTTC. This translates into CASSPTVRSGTQYF.